This T cell receptor (beta chain) was profiled in a study of T-cell reconstitution after alpha-beta-depleted transplantation in children. The CDR3 loop spans 14 amino acids. Germline CDR1 and CDR2: SGHTA and FQGNSA. V shed 5 bases, J shed 0 bases, and the junction held 3 bases outside the gene matches. This clonotype was picked up one time. The antigen remains unidentified. General study points: Some patients' high day-60 TCRbeta diversity was attributed to recipient cells surviving conditioning. T-cell counts and diversity at one year post-transplant came mainly from newly produced T cells. Expanded graft clones numbering several hundred reportedly gave rise to alpha-beta T cells about two months after transplant.

Molecular barcoding with unique molecular identifiers was used for the TCRbeta library. TCRdb itself ran the PCR reads through MiXCR, one entry per CDR3 protein. The sample includes about 200,000 distinct CDR3 sequences, approximately 8.4% of them seen just once. This sequence joins TRBV7-2 and TRBJ1-2; 7 bases line up with TRBD1. Sequenced material: PBMCs, mostly from graft donor cells, taken 360 days after TCRalphabeta/CD19-depleted stem cell transplant. The sequence was collected from a male patient between 2 and 10 years old who had a stem cell transplant for acute myeloid leukemia, so the T cells may come from the graft donor. CDR3 sequence (DNA): TGTGCCAGCAGCCCAGGGGGGACTAACTATGGCTACACCTTC. Its translation: CASSPGGTNYGYTF. The full variable domain, completed using reference TRBV7-2 and TRBJ1-2, is GAGVSQSPSNKVTEKGKDVELRCDPISGHTALYWYRQSLGQGLEFLIYFQGNSAPDKSGLPSDRFSAERTGGSVSTLTIQRTQQEDSAVYLCASSPGGTNYGYTFGSGTRLTVV.